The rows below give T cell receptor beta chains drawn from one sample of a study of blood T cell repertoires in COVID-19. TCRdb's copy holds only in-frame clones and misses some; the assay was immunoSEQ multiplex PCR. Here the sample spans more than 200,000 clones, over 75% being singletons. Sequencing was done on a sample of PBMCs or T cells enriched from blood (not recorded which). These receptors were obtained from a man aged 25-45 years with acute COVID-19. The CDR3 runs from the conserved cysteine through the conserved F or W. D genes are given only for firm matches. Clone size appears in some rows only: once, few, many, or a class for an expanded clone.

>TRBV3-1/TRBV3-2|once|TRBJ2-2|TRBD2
TGTGCCAGCAGCCAACCCTGGACTAGCGGGAACACCGGGGAGCTGTTTTTT
CASSQPWTSGNTGELFF
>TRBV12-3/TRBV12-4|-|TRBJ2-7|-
TGTGCCAGCAGTCCCGGGGGGCCCTACGAGCAGTACTTC
CASSPGGPYEQYF
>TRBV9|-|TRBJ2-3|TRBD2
TGTGCCAGCAGCGTGTTCGGCGGGGGTTCCCCTGATACGCAGTATTTT
CASSVFGGGSPDTQYF
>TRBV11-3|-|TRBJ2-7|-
TGTGCCAGCAGCCCCCGGGGGTACCCCTACGAGCAGTACTTC
CASSPRGYPYEQYF
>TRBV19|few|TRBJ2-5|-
TGTGCCAGTAGTCAGGGGTGGGGTCTTGGAGAGACCCAGTACTTC
CASSQGWGLGETQYF
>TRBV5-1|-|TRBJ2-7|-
TGCGCCAGCAGCTTAGGAGGGGCCTCAGGGGAGCAGTACTTC
CASSLGGASGEQYF
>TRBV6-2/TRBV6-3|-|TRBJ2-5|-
TGTGCCAGCAGTTACTCCGGGGAGACCCAGTACTTC
CASSYSGETQYF
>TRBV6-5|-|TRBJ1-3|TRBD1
TGTGCCAGCAGATCACAGGGGCAGAGAGCCATATATTTT
CASRSQGQRAIYF
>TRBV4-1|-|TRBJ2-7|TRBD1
TGCGCCAGCAGCCAAGATATGACAGGGGAGTACGAGCAGTACTTC
CASSQDMTGEYEQYF
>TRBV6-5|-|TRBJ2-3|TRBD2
TGTGCCAGCAGTTGGGGACTAGCGGGGAACACAGATACGCAGTATTTT
CASSWGLAGNTDTQYF
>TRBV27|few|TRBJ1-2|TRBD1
TGTGCCAGCAGTTTATTAGGGGGCCCAAACTATGGCTACACCTTC
CASSLLGGPNYGYTF
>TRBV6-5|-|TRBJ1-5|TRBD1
TGTGCCAGCAGCCGACAGGGAGGTCAGCCCCAGCATTTT
CASSRQGGQPQHF
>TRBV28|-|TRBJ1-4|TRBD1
TGTGCCAGCACTAGTGGACAGGGAAGTGAAAAACTGTTTTTT
CASTSGQGSEKLFF
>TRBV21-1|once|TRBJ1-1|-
TGTGCCAGCAGCACCCGTCGACAGGGGGCGCAAGCTTTCTTT
CASSTRRQGAQAFF
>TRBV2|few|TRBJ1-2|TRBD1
TGTGCCAGCAGCGGAACGACAGGGGGTGGTGGCTACACCTTC
CASSGTTGGGGYTF
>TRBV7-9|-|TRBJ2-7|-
TGTGCCAGCAGCTTTAGCGCGCTCATATACGAGCAGTACTTC
CASSFSALIYEQYF
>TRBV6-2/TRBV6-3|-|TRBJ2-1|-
TGTGCCAGCAGTTACCTCGAGCGGTCTTACAATGAGCAGTTCTTC
CASSYLERSYNEQFF
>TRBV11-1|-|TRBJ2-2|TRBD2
TGTGCCAGCAGCCTCCGACTAGCCGGCACCGGGGAGCTGTTTTTT
CASSLRLAGTGELFF
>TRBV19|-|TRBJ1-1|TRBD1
TGTGCCAGTAGTGTCCTCGGACAGGGTCAAGCTTTCTTT
CASSVLGQGQAFF
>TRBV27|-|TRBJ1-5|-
TGTGCCAGCAGTTTTAGTCCTCGTCAGCCCCAGCATTTT
CASSFSPRQPQHF
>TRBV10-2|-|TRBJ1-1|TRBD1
TGCGCCAGCAGGCTCCCGGGACAGGGGGTGACGAACACTGAAGCTTTCTTT
CASRLPGQGVTNTEAFF
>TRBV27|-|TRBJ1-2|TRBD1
TGTGCCAGCAGTCTTTCAGGGGGTACAAGGGTAGGCTACACCTTC
CASSLSGGTRVGYTF
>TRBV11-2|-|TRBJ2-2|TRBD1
TGTGCCAGCAGCTTAGATCAGGGACAGGGGGCACGTAGCACCGGGGAGCTGTTTTTT
CASSLDQGQGARSTGELFF
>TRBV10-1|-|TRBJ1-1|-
TGCGCCAGCAGTGAGCTACGGAACACTGAAGCTTTCTTT
CASSELRNTEAFF
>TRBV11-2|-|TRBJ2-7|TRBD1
TGTGCCAGCAGCTTAGACAGGGGGATGTACGAGCAGTACTTC
CASSLDRGMYEQYF
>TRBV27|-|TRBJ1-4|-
TGTGCCAGCAGTCCGCGGAGTGGGACTAATGAAAAACTGTTTTTT
CASSPRSGTNEKLFF
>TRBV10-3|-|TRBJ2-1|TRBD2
TGTGCAATCGGAGCTAGCGGGGGCCACAATGAGCAGTTCTTC
CAIGASGGHNEQFF
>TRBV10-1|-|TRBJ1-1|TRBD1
TGCGCCAGCAGAAACGGACAGGCGATGAACACTGAAGCTTTCTTT
CASRNGQAMNTEAFF
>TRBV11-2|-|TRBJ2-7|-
TGTGCCAGCAGCCCGGTGGGGGGCTACGAGCAGTACTTC
CASSPVGGYEQYF
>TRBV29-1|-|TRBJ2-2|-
TGCAGCGTGGGGAGCAACACCGGGGAGCTGTTTTTT
CSVGSNTGELFF
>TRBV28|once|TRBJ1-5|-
TGTGCCAGCAGTTTCCCAGGGAATAGCAATCAGCCCCAGCATTTT
CASSFPGNSNQPQHF
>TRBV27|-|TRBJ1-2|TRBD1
TGTGCCAGCAGTTTAATCACCTCCTTTGGACAGGGCTATGGCTACACCTTC
CASSLITSFGQGYGYTF
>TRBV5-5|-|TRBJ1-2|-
TGTGCCAGCAGCCCGGGTATTGTCTATGGCTACACCTTC
CASSPGIVYGYTF
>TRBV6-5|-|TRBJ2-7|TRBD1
TGTGCCAGCAGGACAGGGGGAGTCTCCTACGAGCAGTACTTC
CASRTGGVSYEQYF
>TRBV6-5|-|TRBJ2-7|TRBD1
TGTGCCAGCACAGGGACAGGGCTCCACGAGCAGTACTTC
CASTGTGLHEQYF
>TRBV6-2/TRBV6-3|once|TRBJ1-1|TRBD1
TGTGCCAGCAGTTCTCGGACAGGCAGGGGGACTGAAGCTTTCTTT
CASSSRTGRGTEAFF
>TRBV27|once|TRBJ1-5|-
TGTGCCAGCAGTTTAAACAGGGTGGAGCAGCCCCAGCATTTT
CASSLNRVEQPQHF
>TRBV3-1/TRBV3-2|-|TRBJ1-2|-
TGTGCCAGCAGCCAAGACATCTGGCAGGGGAACTATGGCTACACCTTC
CASSQDIWQGNYGYTF